The 30 T cell receptor beta chains below were found in one sample sequenced in a study of CD8 T cells in ankylosing spondylitis. These receptors' antigens are unknown. Study-wide points: A TCR beta motif of eight highly homologous variants appeared characteristic of ankylosing spondylitis blood.

One entry per CDR3 protein, called by TCRdb with MiXCR from the 5' RACE reads. Found here are approximately 400,000 distinct CDR3 sequences, 17% of them singletons; the top ten hold about 0.94%. The sample comprised blood, either unsorted or a sorted T cell fraction (not recorded which). The receptor set was obtained from a male donor with ankylosing spondylitis.

The chain couples TRBV12-5 to TRBJ2-3, with 8 bases identical to TRBD2. Germline V gives CDR1 LGHNT, CDR2 FRNRAP. The ends lost 7 bases at V and 1 base at J; junction bases unmatched: 7. There are 15 residues in the CDR3. CDR3 bases: TGTGCTAGTGCTAAACGGGAGGGCCGCACAGATACGCAGTATTTT. It encodes CASAKREGRTDTQYF.

This clonotype was detected ten times or more. This rearrangement joins TRBV7-2 to TRBJ1-1, with D uncertain. Germline V gene sequence: CDR1 SGHTA, CDR2 FQGNSA. The CDR3 loop spans 15 amino acids. V lost 5 bases and J 1 base, leaving 14 bases between the germline ends. CDR3 amino acids: CASSLYRVSNTEAFF. Here the CDR3 DNA reads TGTGCCAGCAGCCTCTATCGTGTCTCGAACACTGAAGCTTTCTTT.

The rearrangement joins TRBV5-1 to TRBJ2-7; D is possibly TRBD2 (5 bases). This CDR3 region has 14 residues. The germline V gene has CDR1 SGHRS and CDR2 YFSETQ. V lost 4 bases and J lost 3, with 14 bases in between. DNA of the CDR3: TGCGCCAGCAGCCTCGGACTTTTTTACTACGAGCAGTACTTC. This encodes CASSLGLFYYEQYF.

About this clonotype: This clone may be a read error of a much larger clone one base away. Since the CDR3 does not end with the conserved phenylalanine or tryptophan, this likely comes from a read error. It is unclear where the CDR3 begins or ends on the DNA, so no DNA is shown, and the CDR3 is as TCRdb lists it. The chain is built from TRBV3-1 and TRBJ2-5; the table's TRBD2 call for D was not verified on the DNA. Counting both end residues, the CDR3 totals 12 amino acids. Germline values: CDR1 LGHDT, CDR2 YNNKEL (reference sequence). This chain's CDR3 is CASSQASGGTSI.

The chain carries TRBV15 and TRBJ1-6; TRBD1 matches at 8 bases. The CDR3 is 16 amino acids. V shed 3 bases and J 10 bases; nucleotides not matched to a gene: 11. Germline CDR1 and CDR2: LNHNV and YYDKDF (reference sequence). CDR3 sequence: CATSSGTTGVGSPLHF. DNA for the CDR3: TGTGCCACCAGCAGTGGGACGACAGGGGTGGGATCACCCCTCCACTTT.

This clonotype was found a few times. This chain connects TRBV6-1 to TRBJ2-7; D uncertain. Per the germline V gene, CDR1 is MNHNS and CDR2 is SASEGT. CDR3 size: 14 residues. V lost 2 bases to trimming and J lost 7 bases, with 15 bases between them. The CDR3 bases are TGTGCCAGCAGTGAATCCGGACGACGTGGGGAGCAGTACTTC. Its translation is CASSESGRRGEQYF.

This clonotype was seen a few times. The V gene is TRBV5-1, the J gene TRBJ2-7; 10 bases fit TRBD1. Trimming removed 4 bases from V and 6 bases from J; junction bases left unmatched: 16. The CDR3 sequence is 17 residues long. The germline V gene encodes CDR1 SGHRS and CDR2 YFSETQ. The CDR3 DNA follows: TGCGCCAGCAGCCTCGACCGCGGGACAGGGGTTCAGGGCGAGCAGTACTTC. Translated: CASSLDRGTGVQGEQYF.

This clonotype was detected a few times. This chain uses TRBV4-1 with TRBJ1-2, with unresolved D. The CDR3 consists of 14 residues. V lost 4 bases to trimming and J lost 6 bases, with 15 bases between them. Germline V gene lookup returns CDR1 MGHRA and CDR2 YSYEKL. This chain's CDR3 is CASSPSLVGDGYTF. The DNA for the CDR3 is TGCGCCAGCAGCCCCTCCTTAGTGGGCGATGGCTACACCTTC.

CDR3 sequence: CASSQAPGGLAGRYEQYF. CDR3 sequence (DNA): TGTGCCAGCAGCCAAGCCCCCGGCGGACTAGCGGGAAGGTACGAGCAGTACTTC. The rearrangement joins TRBV14 to TRBJ2-7; TRBD2 matches 12 bases. Losses at the gene ends were 1 base for V and 4 bases for J; bases not matched to a gene: 11. Germline assignment: CDR1 SGHDN and CDR2 FVKESK. The length of the CDR3 is 18 residues.

There are a few counts of this clonotype. This chain connects TRBV5-1 to TRBJ1-2; 9 bases agree with TRBD1. Trimming cost V 2 bases and J 1 base; bases outside gene matches: 3. The CDR3 consists of 15 residues. The germline gives CDR1 SGHRS, CDR2 YFSETQ. CDR3 DNA sequence: TGCGCCAGCAGCTTAACAGGGGGCAGTAACTATGGCTACACCTTC. Translating it yields CASSLTGGSNYGYTF. Looking up the rest from reference TRBV5-1 and TRBJ1-2 gives the full variable domain: KAGVTQTPRYLIKTRGQQVTLSCSPISGHRSVSWYQQTPGQGLQFLFEYFSETQRNKGNFPGRFSGRQFSNSRSEMNVSTLELGDSALYLCASSLTGGSNYGYTFGSGTRLTVV.

V is TRBV6-5 and J is TRBJ2-5; no definite D call. CDR1 and CDR2 from the germline V gene are MNHEY and SVGAGI. Trimming took off 2 bases at V and 3 bases at J, with 7 bases between the two ends. This CDR3 contains 13 residues. This CDR3 reads CASSYSIKETQYF. The CDR3 nucleotides read TGTGCCAGCAGTTACAGCATAAAAGAGACCCAGTACTTC.

This clonotype was found once. This chain connects TRBV7-9 to TRBJ1-4, with 10 bases matching TRBD1. CDR1 and CDR2 (germline): SEHNR, FQNEAQ (reference sequence). With V trimmed by 3 bases and J by 8 bases, 6 bases remained unmatched. This CDR3 region has 15 residues. The CDR3 coding sequence is TGTGCCAGCAGCTTTCCCGGGACAGGGGACGAAAAACTGTTTTTT. This sequence encodes CASSFPGTGDEKLFF.

This clonotype was counted only a few times. The junction and the germline gene differ at one end; a read error may be behind it. For the CDR3, the DNA is TGTGCCAGCAGCTCCCTCAACTCGGGGGACGCAGTAGGCCGGTCTTTT. Protein: CASSSLNSGDAVGRSF. The J gene is TRBJ2-3, the V gene TRBV7-9; possibly TRBD2 for D (6 bases). Germline loops: CDR1 SEHNR, CDR2 FQNEAQ (reference sequence). CDR3 length: 16 amino acids.

This clonotype was found a few times. The rearrangement joins TRBV7-8 to TRBJ2-4; no firm D call. V lost 5 bases and J 0 bases, leaving 17 bases between the germline ends. CDR1 and CDR2 from the germline V gene are SGHVS and FQNEAQ. The CDR3 runs 17 residues. CDR3 residues: CASSESSTAIAKNIQYF. The CDR3 DNA reads as TGTGCCAGCAGCGAATCCTCCACAGCTATAGCCAAAAACATTCAGTACTTC.

This clonotype was detected only a few times. The V and J genes are TRBV20-1 and TRBJ1-1; D unresolved. The germline CDR1 and CDR2 sequences are DFQATT and SNEGSKA (reference sequence). The CDR3 length is 12 residues. The V and J ends lost 5 bases and 1 base respectively, with 8 bases between them. The CDR3 bases are TGCAGTGCTCGCTCCGGGAACACTGAAGCTTTCTTT. It yields the protein CSARSGNTEAFF.

This clonotype was seen once. The rearrangement links TRBV2 to TRBJ1-6, with D uncertain. Germline loops: CDR1 SNHLY, CDR2 FYNNEI. V was shortened by 6 bases and J by 5 bases, with 14 bases between the two germline ends. The CDR3 has 15 residues. The CDR3 loop reads CASSPWGGNNSPLHF. The DNA for the CDR3 is TGTGCCAGCAGCCCCTGGGGTGGAAATAATTCACCCCTCCACTTT.

The rearrangement uses TRBV3-1 and TRBJ2-7, with 8 bases matching TRBD2. CDR3 length: 14 residues. Trimming took 1 base from V and 6 from J; bases not matched to a gene: 5. Per the germline V gene, CDR1 is LGHDT and CDR2 is YNNKEL (reference sequence). The CDR3 loop is CASSQAGGPFEQYF. The DNA of the CDR3 is TGTGCCAGCAGCCAAGCGGGGGGGCCTTTCGAGCAGTACTTC.

The chain recombines TRBV6-5 with TRBJ2-5, with D tentatively TRBD1 or TRBD2 (5 bases each). V dropped 8 bases and J dropped 4 bases, with 23 bases sitting between them. CDR1 MNHEY and CDR2 SVGAGI come from the germline V gene. The CDR3 length is 16 residues. CDR3 nucleotides: TGTGCCAGCGTTCCCCATTCAGGGACCGCAGGAGAGACCCAGTACTTC. Its protein is CASVPHSGTAGETQYF.

Many counts were recorded for this clonotype. The chain combines TRBV12-3 or TRBV12-4 with TRBJ2-5; no firm D call. Between the trimmed V and J ends, which lost 5 bases and 1 base, there was a span of 14 bases. This CDR3 has 15 residues. The CDR3 region is CASSVGLNLQETQYF. The CDR3 DNA is TGTGCCAGCAGTGTGGGCCTCAACCTCCAAGAGACCCAGTACTTC.

This clonotype was counted at least ten times. This rearrangement joins TRBV5-1 to TRBJ2-3; TRBD1 might be the D (6 bases). The CDR3 totals 15 residues. Germline values: CDR1 SGHRS, CDR2 YFSETQ. V was cut by 1 base and J by 5 bases, with 14 bases left in between. The CDR3 DNA is TGCGCCAGCAGCTTGACCACAGGGAAGGGAGATACGCAGTATTTT. This encodes CASSLTTGKGDTQYF.

V usage is TRBV5-1 and J usage is TRBJ2-2; D unresolved. Deletions cut 3 bases from V and 1 base from J, with 16 bases between. The CDR3 has 17 amino acids. Germline CDR1 SGHRS, CDR2 YFSETQ. The CDR3 sequence is CASSSQTQFGNTGELFF. The CDR3 nucleotides read TGCGCCAGCAGCTCACAGACCCAATTTGGGAACACCGGGGAGCTGTTTTTT.

The CDR3 spells CASSQGGTARGTEAFF. DNA of the CDR3: TGCGCCAGCAGCCAAGGAGGGACAGCCCGAGGCACTGAAGCTTTCTTT. The V and J genes are TRBV4-3 and TRBJ1-1, with 7 bases aligning to TRBD1. The V gene's germline CDR1 is LGHNA and CDR2 YSLEER. V dropped 1 base and J dropped 4; count of bases not matched to a gene: 9. This CDR3 comprises 16 residues.

This clonotype came up many times. The genes are TRBV29-1 and TRBJ2-7; perhaps TRBD1 as D (6 bases). The CDR3 extends over 13 amino acids. Germline V CDR1 and CDR2: SQVTM, ANQGSEA. Deletions cut 4 bases from V and 2 bases from J, with 12 bases between. This chain's CDR3 is CSVGQGLTYEQYF. In nucleotides, the CDR3 is TGCAGCGTTGGGCAGGGGCTTACCTACGAGCAGTACTTC.

The sample holds a few counts of this clonotype. This chain connects TRBV20-1 to TRBJ2-1, with 15 bases matching TRBD2. The CDR3 totals 16 residues. Germline V CDR1 and CDR2: DFQATT, SNEGSKA (reference sequence). The V segment lost 4 bases and the J segment 6 bases; nucleotides outside the gene matches: 7. The CDR3 nucleotides read TGCAGTGCTACCCCGGGACTAGCGGGGGGCGGCAATGAGCAGTTCTTC. Protein sequence: CSATPGLAGGGNEQFF.

The chain employs TRBV6-5 and TRBJ2-2; D is uncertain. V lost 0 bases, J lost 5 bases, and 22 bases lay in between. The CDR3 is 19 amino acids. Germline CDR1 is MNHEY and CDR2 is SVGAGI. CDR3 nucleotide sequence: TGTGCCAGCAGTTACTCGATGCCCTCTCGCTCAACTCTTACCGGGGAGCTGTTTTTT. Translation: CASSYSMPSRSTLTGELFF.

This clonotype has more than one count but fewer than ten. The chain recombines TRBV18 with TRBJ1-1; D ambiguous. Germline loops: CDR1 KGHSH, CDR2 LQKENI. The CDR3 spans 14 residues. Deletions cut 3 bases from V and 5 bases from J, with 13 bases between. In DNA form, the CDR3 reads TGTGCCAGCTCACCGTGGACGGAAAGGACTGAAGCTTTCTTT. Encoded protein: CASSPWTERTEAFF.

This sequence joins TRBV10-3 and TRBJ2-2, with 9 bases aligning to TRBD1. This CDR3 is 15 amino acids long. Trimming at V came to 7 bases and at J to 8 bases, leaving 11 bases not matched to a gene. Per germline, CDR1 ENHRY and CDR2 SYGVKD. In DNA form, the CDR3 reads TGTGCCATCAAGGGGACAGGGCCCCTTGGTGGGGAGCTGTTTTTT. Protein product: CAIKGTGPLGGELFF.

The chain uses TRBV6-1 and TRBJ2-2, with D tentatively TRBD1 (6 bases). Germline CDR1 is MNHNS and CDR2 is SASEGT. V gave up 7 bases and J gave up 8 bases, with 20 bases separating them. CDR3 size: 15 residues. As DNA, the CDR3 is TGTGCCAGCACCCAAGTGGGGGCGGGCGGTGGGGAGCTGTTTTTT. Protein: CASTQVGAGGGELFF.

This clonotype was counted a few times. The chain uses TRBV29-1 and TRBJ1-4; tentative D call: TRBD1 (6 bases). Germline CDR1 reads SQVTM; CDR2 reads ANQGSEA. The CDR3 totals 14 residues. Trimming stripped 6 bases from V and 8 bases from J, with 19 bases between. CDR3 loop: CSVRGTRGGEKLFF. The CDR3 DNA reads as TGCAGCGTCCGAGGGACAAGGGGAGGCGAAAAACTGTTTTTT.

CDR3 sequence reads: CAAGHMNTGELFF. The CDR3 DNA follows: TGTGCTGCGGGACACATGAACACCGGGGAGCTGTTTTTT. This chain uses TRBV28 with TRBJ2-2, with D possibly called TRBD1 or TRBD2 (6 bases each). Germline V CDR1 and CDR2: MDHEN, SYDVKM. The CDR3 is 13 amino acids.